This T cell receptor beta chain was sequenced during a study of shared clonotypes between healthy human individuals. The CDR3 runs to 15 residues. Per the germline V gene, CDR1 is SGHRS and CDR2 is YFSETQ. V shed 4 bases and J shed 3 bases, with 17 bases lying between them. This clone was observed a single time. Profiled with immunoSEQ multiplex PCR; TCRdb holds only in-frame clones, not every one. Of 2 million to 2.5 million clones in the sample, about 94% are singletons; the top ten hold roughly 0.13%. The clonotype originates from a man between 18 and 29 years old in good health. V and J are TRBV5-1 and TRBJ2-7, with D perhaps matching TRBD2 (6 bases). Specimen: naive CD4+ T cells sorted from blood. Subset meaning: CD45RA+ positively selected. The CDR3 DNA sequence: TGCGCCAGCAGCCTGGGACCGGGGGAAAGCTACGAGCAGTACTTC. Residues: CASSLGPGESYEQYF.